These 9 T cell receptor beta chains share one sample of origin, sequenced in a study of CD8+CD57+ T cells in acquired aplastic anemia. TCR beta VDJ and CDR3 profiles were obtained from a genomic DNA template. MiXCR was run by TCRdb on the reads, yielding one entry per CDR3 protein. The repertoire has roughly 180,000 distinct CDR3 sequences, 63% of them found once; the top ten carry under 55%. Flow cytometry had shown expanded CD8+CD57+ cells in the patients chosen for sequencing. Sequencing was carried out using sorted CD4+, CD8+, or CD8+CD57+ T cells (not recorded which) from PBMCs. The receptors shown here come from a human donor with aplastic anemia.

This clonotype was counted ten times or more. The J gene is TRBJ2-2, the V gene TRBV25-1; D is possibly TRBD1 (6 bases). The germline V gene encodes CDR1 MGHDK and CDR2 SYGVNS. The CDR3 has 15 residues. V lost 4 bases, J lost 4 bases, and 13 bases lay in between. CDR3 coding DNA: TGTGCCAGCAGTGCTGACAGGTTAGGCACCGGGGAGCTGTTTTTT. It specifies CASSADRLGTGELFF. Supplemented by reference TRBV25-1 and TRBJ2-2, the full variable domain reads EADIYQTPRYLVIGTGKKITLECSQTMGHDKMYWYQQDPGMELHLIHYSYGVNSTEKGDLSSESTVSRIRTEHFPLTLESARPSHTSQYLCASSADRLGTGELFFGEGSRLTVL.

J is TRBJ2-5 and V is TRBV9; D not certain. Germline assignment: CDR1 SGDLS and CDR2 YYNGEE. There are 14 residues in the CDR3. Trimming stripped 4 bases from V and 5 bases from J, with 15 bases between. The CDR3 DNA follows: TGTGCCAGCAGCCCCGACTTGTCTATGGAGACCCAGTACTTC. Residues: CASSPDLSMETQYF.

This clonotype was seen repeatedly, ten times or more. With a much larger clone just one base away, this may be a read error. V is TRBV10-3 and J is TRBJ2-7; no reliable D call. CDR3 length equals 13 residues. CDR1 is ENHRY and CDR2 is SYGVKD in the germline V gene. This CDR3 reads CAISAGQSYEQHF. CDR3 DNA sequence: TGTGCCATCAGTGCCGGGCAGTCCTACGAGCAGCACTTC.

The rearrangement uses TRBV5-1 and TRBJ2-7; D may match TRBD1 or TRBD2 (5 bases each). Germline V gene data show CDR1 as SGHRS and CDR2 as YFSETQ. V was clipped by 4 bases and J by 6 bases, with 17 bases between them. This CDR3 spans 14 amino acids. This chain's CDR3 is CASSGTGPDGEQYF. DNA of the CDR3: TGCGCCAGCAGCGGCACGGGACCGGACGGCGAGCAGTACTTC.

The CDR3 is CATGQIKNSPLHF. The CDR3 DNA is TGTGCCACCGGACAGATTAAAAATTCACCCCTCCACTTT. The chain recombines TRBV19 with TRBJ1-6; maybe TRBD1 (6 bases). This CDR3 is built from 13 residues. Germline V gene data show CDR1 as LNHDA and CDR2 as SQIVND (reference sequence). Deletions cut 10 bases from V and 7 bases from J, with 14 bases between.

Remarks on this clonotype: This may be a read error: a much more frequent sequence differs by one nucleotide. The chain couples TRBV6-6 to TRBJ1-2, with TRBD1 matching 7 bases. The germline V gene encodes CDR1 MNHNY and CDR2 SVGAGI (reference sequence). J gave up 1 base and V 4 bases, and 15 bases lay outside the gene matches. CDR3 length equals 18 residues. The CDR3 sequence: CASSCFRQGGKGNYGYTF. CDR3 nucleotides: TGTGCCAGCAGTTGCTTCCGACAGGGAGGGAAGGGTAACTATGGCTACACCTTC.

The genes are TRBV19 and TRBJ2-7, with TRBD1 identical over 7 bases. CDR1 and CDR2 from the germline V gene are LNHDA and SQIVND (reference sequence). V was pared by 7 bases and J by 0 bases, with 3 bases of the junction left unmatched. The CDR3 sequence is 13 residues long. CDR3 sequence reads: CASTPGGSYEQYF. Here the CDR3 DNA reads TGTGCCAGTACCCCAGGGGGCTCCTACGAGCAGTACTTC. Drawing the rest from reference TRBV19 and TRBJ2-7, the complete variable domain is DGGITQSPKYLFRKEGQNVTLSCEQNLNHDAMYWYRQDPGQGLRLIYYSQIVNDFQKGDIAEGYSVSREKKESFPLTVTSAQKNPTAFYLCASTPGGSYEQYFGPGTRLTVT.

V is TRBV5-4 and J is TRBJ2-7; D is unclear. The CDR3 totals 14 residues. The V and J ends lost 0 bases and 0 bases respectively, with 7 bases between them. Germline CDR1 and CDR2: SGHNT and YYREEE (reference sequence). CDR3 in amino acids: CASSLGGISYEQYF. Written as DNA, the CDR3 is TGTGCCAGCAGCTTGGGGGGAATCTCCTACGAGCAGTACTTC.

The chain links TRBV7-6 to TRBJ1-2; D gene ambiguous. The V end lost 5 bases, the J end lost 2 bases, and 15 bases lay between the germline ends. The CDR3 loop spans 15 amino acids. The V gene's germline CDR1 is SGHVS and CDR2 FNYEAQ. DNA for the CDR3: TGTGCCAGCAGCGAAGAAGGTAGCCCCAACTATGGCTACACCTTC. Protein sequence: CASSEEGSPNYGYTF.